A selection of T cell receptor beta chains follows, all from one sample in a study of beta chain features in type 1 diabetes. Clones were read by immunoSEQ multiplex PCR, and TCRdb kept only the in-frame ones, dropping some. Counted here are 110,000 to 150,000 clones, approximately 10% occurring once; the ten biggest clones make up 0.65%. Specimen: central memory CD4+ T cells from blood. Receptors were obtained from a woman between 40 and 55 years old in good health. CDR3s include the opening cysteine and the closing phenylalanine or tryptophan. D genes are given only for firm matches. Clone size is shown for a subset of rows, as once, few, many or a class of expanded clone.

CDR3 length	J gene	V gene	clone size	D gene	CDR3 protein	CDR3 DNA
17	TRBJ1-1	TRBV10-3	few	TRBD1	CAISADRGNRFNTEAFF	TGTGCCATCAGCGCGGACAGGGGAAATCGATTTAACACTGAAGCTTTCTTT
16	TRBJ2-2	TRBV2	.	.	CASIGTDSRVTGELFF	TGTGCCAGCATCGGAACCGACAGCCGAGTTACGGGGGAGCTGTTTTTT
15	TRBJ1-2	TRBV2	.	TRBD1	CASSEAGTGAHRYTF	TGTGCCAGCAGTGAAGCGGGGACAGGAGCTCATCGCTACACCTTC
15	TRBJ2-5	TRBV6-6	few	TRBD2	CASRYRLADQETQYF	TGTGCCAGCAGATATAGACTAGCGGATCAAGAGACCCAGTACTTC
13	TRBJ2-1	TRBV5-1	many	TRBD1	CASSFTGGNEQFF	TGCGCCAGCAGCTTTACAGGGGGCAATGAGCAGTTCTTC
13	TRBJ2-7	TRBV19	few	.	CASSINRDYEQYF	TGTGCCAGTAGTATAAATCGAGACTACGAGCAGTACTTC
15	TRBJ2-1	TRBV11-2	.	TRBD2	CASSHYSGKDNEQFF	TGTGCCAGCAGCCACTATAGCGGGAAAGACAATGAGCAGTTCTTC
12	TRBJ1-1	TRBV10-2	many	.	CASSPRSGYAFF	TGCGCCAGCAGTCCAAGGTCGGGGTACGCTTTCTTT
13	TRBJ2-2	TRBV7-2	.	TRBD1	CASSDRVIGELFF	TGTGCCAGCAGCGACAGGGTTATCGGGGAGCTGTTTTTT
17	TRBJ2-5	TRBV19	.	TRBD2	CASSVPPLAGGGETQYF	TGTGCCAGTAGTGTCCCCCCACTAGCGGGGGGGGGAGAGACCCAGTACTTC
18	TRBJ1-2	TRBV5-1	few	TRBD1	CASSRWPPTGGSGYGYTF	TGCGCCAGCAGCCGTTGGCCACCGACAGGGGGCTCTGGGTATGGCTACACCTTC
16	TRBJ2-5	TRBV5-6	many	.	CASSSDQLGERETQYF	TGTGCCAGCAGCTCAGACCAGTTAGGCGAGCGGGAGACCCAGTACTTC
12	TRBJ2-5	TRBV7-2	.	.	CASSFSEETQYF	TGTGCCAGCAGCTTCTCGGAGGAGACCCAGTACTTC
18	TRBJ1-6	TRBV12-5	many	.	CASGLETPGEAYNSPLHF	TGTGCTAGTGGTTTGGAGACGCCGGGGGAAGCCTATAATTCACCCCTCCACTTT
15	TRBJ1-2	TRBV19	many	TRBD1	CASSIAGTGGYGYTF	TGTGCCAGTAGTATAGCCGGGACAGGGGGCTATGGCTACACCTTC